One and the same sample provided the 27 T cell receptor beta chains below, sequenced in a study of pediatric ulcerative colitis. Rectal tissue came from one to two pinch biopsies taken at colonoscopy. Clones were read by immunoSEQ multiplex PCR, and TCRdb kept only the in-frame ones, dropping some. This table has around 20,000 clones, nearly 75% appearing once. The specimen sequenced was gut tissue. The receptors here all came from a boy between 10 and 17 years old with moderate ulcerative colitis.

V usage is TRBV11-2 and J usage is TRBJ1-1; D unclear. The V and J ends lost 1 base and 8 bases respectively, with 11 bases between them. CDR3 length: 13 residues. The V gene's germline CDR1 is SGHAT and CDR2 FQNNGV. The CDR3 region has the DNA TGTGCCAGCAGCTTAGTCCCTCGGGCAGAAGCTTTCTTT. Protein product: CASSLVPRAEAFF. The entire variable domain, with the rest obtained from reference TRBV11-2 and TRBJ1-1, is as follows: EAGVAQSPRYKIIEKRQSVAFWCNPISGHATLYWYQQILGQGPKLLIQFQNNGVVDDSQLPKDRFSAERLKGVDSTLKIQPAKLEDSAVYLCASSLVPRAEAFFGQGTRLTVV.

The genes are TRBV5-8 and TRBJ1-2, with 12 bases matching TRBD1. The junction had 11 bases not matched to a gene; V was cut back by 4 bases and J by 4 bases. CDR3 length equals 17 residues. CDR1 is SGHTS, CDR2 YDEGEE, per germline. This CDR3 reads CASSVRDRGPGGYGYTF. The CDR3 nucleotides read TGTGCCAGCAGCGTCCGGGACAGGGGGCCTGGTGGCTATGGCTACACCTTC.

This clone was seen only a few times. V is TRBV6-5 and J is TRBJ1-3; D gene ambiguous. V dropped 0 bases and J dropped 8 bases, with 14 bases sitting between them. The CDR3 covers 15 residues. The germline gives CDR1 MNHEY, CDR2 SVGAGI. CDR3 sequence reads: CASSYSLQGWDTIYF. DNA of the CDR3: TGTGCCAGCAGTTACTCGCTCCAAGGGTGGGACACCATATATTTT.

This clone came up a few times. The V gene is TRBV7-9, the J gene TRBJ1-6; 9 nucleotides match TRBD1. The CDR3 has 15 residues. CDR1 is SEHNR, CDR2 FQNEAQ, per germline (reference sequence). V lost 5 bases to trimming and J lost 7 bases; unmatched junction nucleotides: 6. CDR3 in DNA: TGTGCCAGCAGCGTTCGGGACAGGGACAATTCACCCCTCCACTTT. Its protein is CASSVRDRDNSPLHF.

This chain joins TRBV6-5 and TRBJ2-5, with TRBD1 matching over 9 bases. From germline, CDR1 is MNHEY and CDR2 SVGAGI. The CDR3 contains 13 residues. V lost 2 bases, J lost 7 bases, and 2 bases stayed unmatched. As DNA, the CDR3 is TGTGCCAGCAGTTACGTGACAGGGGGGACCCAGTACTTC. Protein product: CASSYVTGGTQYF.

This clone has only one observation. V and J are TRBV4-1 and TRBJ2-1; D unclear. V was trimmed by 4 bases and J by 3 bases, leaving 10 bases between them. CDR3 size: 14 residues. Germline V gene data show CDR1 as MGHRA and CDR2 as YSYEKL. The CDR3 nucleotides are TGCGCCAGCAGCCGAGAGGAGCTCTACAATGAGCAGTTCTTC. It is translated as CASSREELYNEQFF.

The chain is built from TRBV25-1 and TRBJ1-1; tentatively, D is TRBD1 (5 bases). Germline V gives CDR1 MGHDK, CDR2 SYGVNS. The CDR3 sequence is 15 residues long. V gave up 7 bases and J gave up 1 base, with 16 bases separating them. The CDR3 nucleotides read TGTGCCAGCAATGGGTTGGGAACAGGGAACACTGAAGCTTTCTTT. Translation gives CASNGLGTGNTEAFF.

The J gene is TRBJ2-7, the V gene TRBV9; 7 nucleotides agree with TRBD2. This CDR3 has 15 amino acids. Looked up from germline, CDR1 is SGDLS and CDR2 is YYNGEE. J gave up 3 bases and V 4 bases, and 10 bases lay outside the gene matches. CDR3 residues: CASSPMGLADYEQYF. CDR3 in DNA: TGTGCCAGCAGCCCAATGGGGCTAGCGGACTACGAGCAGTACTTC.

The chain uses TRBV6-1 and TRBJ2-7; 8 positions agree with TRBD1. The CDR3 sequence is 15 residues long. The V gene end was trimmed by 6 bases and the J gene end by 7 bases; junction bases not matched to a gene: 14. In germline, CDR1 is MNHNS, CDR2 SASEGT. CDR3: CASSDLGQGLWEQYF. The CDR3 DNA sequence: TGTGCCAGCAGCGACCTCGGACAGGGCCTCTGGGAGCAGTACTTC.

The chain recombines TRBV5-1 with TRBJ2-7; 7 nucleotides align to TRBD1. The CDR3 extends over 14 amino acids. Germline V gene lookup returns CDR1 SGHRS and CDR2 YFSETQ. The V segment lost 0 bases and the J segment 13 bases; nucleotides outside the gene matches: 13. CDR3 amino acids: CASSLADDRDPRYF. The CDR3 DNA follows: TGCGCCAGCAGCTTGGCAGACGACAGGGATCCCCGTTACTTC.

This clone was seen a few times. The identical CDR3 is also encoded by other nucleotide sequences in the sample. This sequence joins TRBV29-1 and TRBJ1-1, with D uncertain. Germline CDR1 is SQVTM and CDR2 is ANQGSEA. V was pared by 3 bases and J by 1 base, with 6 bases between. The CDR3 runs 12 residues. In DNA, the CDR3 is TGCAGCGTTGACGGGCAGAACACTGAAGCTTTCTTT. Protein: CSVDGQNTEAFF.

The chain joins TRBV2 to TRBJ2-3, with 9 nucleotides matching TRBD2. The CDR3 runs 16 residues. V lost 1 base and J lost 5; bases outside the gene matches: 7. CDR1 and CDR2 (germline): SNHLY, FYNNEI. The chain's CDR3 is CASSEDGRGGRDTQYF. The CDR3 DNA reads as TGTGCCAGCAGTGAAGATGGGCGGGGGGGCCGAGATACGCAGTATTTT.

The gene calls are TRBV5-6 and TRBJ2-7, with no clear D. Trimming took off 4 bases at V and 6 bases at J, with 14 bases between the two ends. Germline V gene data show CDR1 as SGHDT and CDR2 as YYEEEE. The CDR3 extends over 13 amino acids. CDR3 residues: CASSLDWVTEQYF. The CDR3 coding sequence is TGTGCCAGCAGCCTAGATTGGGTTACCGAGCAGTACTTC.

V gene TRBV19 combines with J gene TRBJ2-4; D not resolved. This CDR3 has 15 residues. Germline-derived CDR1 and CDR2 are LNHDA and SQIVND (reference sequence). The V gene lost 6 bases and the J gene lost 8 bases, with 20 bases spanning the gap. The chain's CDR3 is CASSLPGPTEYIQYF. The DNA for the CDR3 is TGTGCCAGTAGCCTTCCAGGCCCCACGGAATACATTCAGTACTTC. The full variable domain, its missing parts supplied by reference TRBV19 and TRBJ2-4, is DGGITQSPKYLFRKEGQNVTLSCEQNLNHDAMYWYRQDPGQGLRLIYYSQIVNDFQKGDIAEGYSVSREKKESFPLTVTSAQKNPTAFYLCASSLPGPTEYIQYFGAGTRLSVL.

CDR3 loop: CASRGHSVGDTQYF. The CDR3 coding sequence is TGTGCCAGTAGAGGACACTCCGTAGGGGATACGCAGTATTTT. The chain recombines TRBV19 with TRBJ2-3; the D gene is possibly TRBD1 (5 bases). The CDR3 spans 14 residues. Per the germline V gene, CDR1 is LNHDA and CDR2 is SQIVND (reference sequence). Between the trimmed V and J ends, which lost 6 bases and 6 bases, there was a span of 16 bases.

This clone is medium-sized within its sample. The CDR3 is CASSQVLSSGNTIYF. The DNA for the CDR3 is TGCGCCAGCAGCCAAGTCCTGAGCTCTGGAAACACCATATATTTT. The chain combines TRBV4-1 with TRBJ1-3; unclear D gene. Germline V gene sequence: CDR1 MGHRA, CDR2 YSYEKL. Trimming pared 1 base from V and 0 bases from J, leaving 7 bases between. The length of the CDR3 is 15 residues.

The CDR3 is CASSPTNSQGGKNIQYF. CDR3 sequence (DNA): TGCGCCAGCAGCCCCACTAATTCTCAGGGGGGAAAAAACATTCAGTACTTC. The V and J genes are TRBV4-1 and TRBJ2-4, with D perhaps matching TRBD1 (7 bases). The germline V gene encodes CDR1 MGHRA and CDR2 YSYEKL. V lost 4 bases to trimming and J lost 4 bases, with 20 bases between them. The length of the CDR3 is 17 residues.

The J gene is TRBJ1-2, the V gene TRBV27, with 11 bases aligning to TRBD1. CDR1 is MNHEY and CDR2 is SMNVEV in the germline V gene (reference sequence). The junction had 14 bases not matched to a gene; V was cut back by 3 bases and J by 8 bases. The CDR3 has 17 amino acids. CDR3 residues: CASSLRGRGQGAIGYTF. The CDR3 bases are TGTGCCAGCAGTTTGAGGGGTCGCGGACAGGGGGCTATAGGCTACACCTTC.

The gene calls are TRBV7-9 and TRBJ2-7; the match to TRBD2 covers 10 bases. Germline trimming cut 2 bases from V and 0 bases from J; bases unmatched to any gene: 7. Germline lookup yields CDR1 SEHNR and CDR2 FQNEAQ (reference sequence). This CDR3 is 17 amino acids long. The CDR3 sequence is CASSLTASGSRSYEQYF. In nucleotides, the CDR3 is TGTGCCAGCAGCTTAACGGCTAGCGGGAGTCGCTCCTACGAGCAGTACTTC.

CDR3 amino acids: CASSGPRDRPFYGYTF. The CDR3 coding sequence is TGTGCCAGCAGCGGGCCCCGGGACAGGCCCTTCTATGGCTACACCTTC. The chain joins TRBV9 to TRBJ1-2; TRBD1 matches 8 bases. CDR1 and CDR2 from the germline V gene are SGDLS and YYNGEE. The CDR3 has 16 residues. The junction had 11 bases not matched to a gene; V was cut back by 3 bases and J by 4 bases.

The chain combines TRBV19 with TRBJ1-1, with no clear D. This CDR3 spans 14 amino acids. From germline, CDR1 is LNHDA and CDR2 SQIVND (reference sequence). V gave up 3 bases and J gave up 2 bases, with 10 bases separating them. The CDR3 nucleotides read TGTGCCAGTAGTATGAGGCGGAAAAACACTGAAGCTTTCTTT. The encoded protein is CASSMRRKNTEAFF.

V is TRBV15 and J is TRBJ2-7; a weak D match, TRBD1 (5 bases). V was trimmed by 1 base and J by 2 bases, leaving 12 bases between them. The length of the CDR3 is 15 residues. In germline, CDR1 is LNHNV, CDR2 YYDKDF (reference sequence). CDR3 in DNA: TGTGCCACCAGCAGAGGTGGGGCACAGGCCTACGAGCAGTACTTC. Translation: CATSRGGAQAYEQYF.

This chain connects TRBV6-1 to TRBJ1-2; perhaps TRBD1 as D (6 bases). Germline CDR1 MNHNS, CDR2 SASEGT. CDR3 size: 15 residues. Trimming shortened V by 6 bases and J by 7 bases, and 21 bases separated the two germline ends. The CDR3 protein is CASRVTLDSYSGYTF. The DNA for the CDR3 is TGTGCCAGCAGAGTAACACTGGACAGTTACAGTGGCTACACCTTC.

The rearrangement links TRBV5-4 to TRBJ1-2; 8 nucleotides align to TRBD1. This CDR3 spans 14 amino acids. J was trimmed by 4 bases and V by 6 bases; bases with no gene match: 8. Germline-derived CDR1 and CDR2 are SGHNT and YYREEE (reference sequence). The CDR3 here is CASTEWTGSYGYTF. CDR3 DNA: TGTGCCAGCACCGAGTGGACAGGGTCCTATGGCTACACCTTC.

The gene calls are TRBV12-5 and TRBJ2-5; 9 bases align to TRBD1. The CDR3 covers 16 residues. The J segment lost 5 bases and the V segment lost 0 bases, leaving 7 bases of the junction unmatched. Germline loops: CDR1 LGHNT, CDR2 FRNRAP. This chain's CDR3 is CASGLVLGQGSETQYF. The CDR3 nucleotides read TGTGCTAGTGGTTTGGTACTGGGACAGGGTTCGGAGACCCAGTACTTC.

Here the CDR3 DNA reads TGTGCCAGCAGCCCTAGTTTCAATCAGCCCCAGCATTTT. It encodes CASSPSFNQPQHF. The chain links TRBV7-2 to TRBJ1-5, with D hard to call. The CDR3 has 13 residues. In germline, CDR1 is SGHTA, CDR2 FQGNSA. Trimming removed 5 bases from V and 3 bases from J, with 8 bases in between. The full variable domain, rest sourced from reference TRBV7-2 and TRBJ1-5, is GAGVSQSPSNKVTEKGKDVELRCDPISGHTALYWYRQSLGQGLEFLIYFQGNSAPDKSGLPSDRFSAERTGGSVSTLTIQRTQQEDSAVYLCASSPSFNQPQHFGDGTRLSIL.

The table lists this clone with a few counts. This chain links TRBV12-2 with TRBJ1-2; whether TRBD1, the table's D call, matches the DNA was not checked. TRBV12-2 is a documented pseudogene. The CDR3 spans 15 residues. CDR3 sequence reads: CASRFNRGQDYGYTF. In nucleotides, the CDR3 is TGTGCAAGTCGCTTCAACAGGGGGCAGGACTATGGCTACACCTTC.